This T cell receptor (beta chain) was documented in a study of identical twins. As regards this clonotype: As yet, its antigen is unknown.

Germline CDR1 SGHDT, CDR2 YYEEEE. The CDR3 sequence is 16 residues long. Deletions cut 0 bases from V and 1 base from J, with 13 bases between. TCRdb itself ran the 5' RACE reads through MiXCR, one entry per CDR3 protein. The sample contains around 470,000 distinct CDR3 sequences, 13% to 15% of which appear only once. Whole-study results and caveats: One should note that invariant MAIT and iNKT cells could partly confound zero-insertion analyses.

Another study also made use of these data, one on yellow fever vaccine responses in identical twins.

The sequenced material came from CD4+ T cells sorted from blood. The chain recombines TRBV5-6 with TRBJ2-5; D unclear. The sequence came from a woman aged 18 to 35 in good health. CDR3 DNA: TGTGCCAGCAGCTTGGAGGTCAAGGCGAGCCAAGAGACCCAGTACTTC. Amino acids: CASSLEVKASQETQYF.